Sequencing of this T cell receptor beta chain was carried out in a study of blood T cell repertoires in COVID-19. Data came from immunoSEQ multiplex PCR; TCRdb stores just in-frame clones and leaves some out. The sample shows about 400,000 clones, roughly 86% of them seen only once. Material: peripheral blood. The origin of this receptor is a human donor in a cohort sampled during active COVID-19.

The CDR3 region is CASSQSRGRELFF. CDR3 bases: TGCGCCAGCAGCCAAAGCAGGGGAAGGGAGCTGTTTTTT. J is TRBJ2-2 and V is TRBV23-1; a weak D match, TRBD1 (6 bases). TRBV23-1 is an ORF, and what it does is uncertain. The CDR3 totals 13 residues. Trimming shortened V by 6 bases and J by 9 bases, and 14 bases separated the two germline ends.